Listed here are 26 T cell receptor beta chains from one sample, sequenced in a study of T cell changes during pregnancy in multiple sclerosis. Method: immunoSEQ multiplex PCR; TCRdb's copy keeps in-frame clones and lacks some. The sample has 65,000 to 80,000 clones; roughly 92% are singletons. Material: CD4+ T cells from peripheral blood mononuclear cells, obtained before pregnancy. The receptors originated from a female donor with multiple sclerosis, enrolled in a pregnancy study.

The chain links TRBV10-2 to TRBJ1-5; 7 positions match TRBD1. This CDR3 is 13 amino acids long. Germline V gene lookup returns CDR1 WSHSY and CDR2 SAAADI. The ends lost 6 bases at V and 5 bases at J; junction bases unmatched: 4. The CDR3 loop is CASSAGQYQPQHF. The CDR3 DNA reads TGCGCCAGCAGCGCGGGACAGTATCAGCCCCAGCATTTT.

DNA of the CDR3: TGTGCCAGCAGTAGGACAAGAAACTATGGCTACACCTTC. It encodes CASSRTRNYGYTF. The gene calls are TRBV11-3 and TRBJ1-2; D possibly corresponds to TRBD1 (5 bases). V lost 6 bases and J lost 2, with 10 bases in between. This CDR3 contains 13 residues. Germline CDR1 and CDR2: SGHNT and YENEEA. Using reference TRBV11-3 and TRBJ1-2 for the parts outside the CDR3, the full variable domain is EAGVVQSPRYKIIEKKQPVAFWCNPISGHNTLYWYLQNLGQGPELLIRYENEEAVDDSQLPKDRFSAERLKGVDSTLKIQPAELGDSAVYLCASSRTRNYGYTFGSGTRLTVV.

This rearrangement joins TRBV2 to TRBJ2-1; D might be TRBD1 (6 bases). The CDR3 has 15 residues. V was clipped by 1 base and J by 5 bases, with 12 bases between them. Germline loops: CDR1 SNHLY, CDR2 FYNNEI. CDR3 sequence: CASSEEQGLHNEQFF. The CDR3 DNA is TGTGCCAGCAGTGAAGAGCAGGGGTTACACAATGAGCAGTTCTTC.

The chain carries TRBV19 and TRBJ1-5; D uncertain. The CDR3 has 15 amino acids. CDR1 LNHDA and CDR2 SQIVND come from the germline V gene (reference sequence). V gave up 1 base and J gave up 6 bases, with 13 bases separating them. CDR3 protein: CASSIAGGSGQPQHF. The CDR3 region has the DNA TGTGCCAGTAGTATAGCTGGAGGGTCAGGTCAGCCCCAGCATTTT.

V is TRBV18 and J is TRBJ2-7, with D tentatively TRBD1 (6 bases). Germline V CDR1 and CDR2: KGHSH, LQKENI. V lost 2 bases and J lost 0, with 8 bases in between. The CDR3 has 14 residues. CDR3 loop: CASSPTDSSYEQYF. In DNA form, the CDR3 reads TGTGCCAGCTCACCAACGGACAGCTCCTACGAGCAGTACTTC.

The chain links TRBV9 to TRBJ2-7; possibly TRBD2 for D (5 bases). The V end was cut by 5 bases, the J end by 6 bases, with 12 bases between. The germline V gene encodes CDR1 SGDLS and CDR2 YYNGEE. The CDR3 runs to 12 residues. The CDR3 DNA is TGTGCCAGCAGTTCCCTCCGGGGCGAGCAGTACTTC. This gives the protein CASSSLRGEQYF.

This chain joins TRBV7-2 and TRBJ2-5; the match to TRBD2 covers 7 bases. J gave up 5 bases and V 2 bases, and 5 bases lay outside the gene matches. This CDR3 is 14 amino acids long. Germline lookup yields CDR1 SGHTA and CDR2 FQGNSA. This CDR3 is CASSLQTSRETQYF. The CDR3 nucleotides are TGTGCCAGCAGCTTACAGACTAGCCGGGAGACCCAGTACTTC.

The chain joins TRBV30 to TRBJ2-2, with 9 bases identical to TRBD2. This CDR3 spans 16 amino acids. Unmatched junction bases numbered 18, after V lost 8 bases and J lost 8 bases. Germline CDR1 is GTSNPN and CDR2 is SVGIG (reference sequence). The CDR3 loop is CAGIIGTSRVLGELFF. The CDR3 nucleotides read TGTGCCGGGATCATTGGGACTAGCCGAGTACTGGGGGAGCTGTTTTTT. The full variable domain, with the rest looked up from reference TRBV30 and TRBJ2-2, is SQTIHQWPATLVQPVGSPLSLECTVEGTSNPNLYWYRQAAGRGLQLLFYSVGIGQISSEVPQNLSASRPQDRQFILSSKKLLLSDSGFYLCAGIIGTSRVLGELFFGEGSRLTVL.

J is TRBJ2-3 and V is TRBV19; TRBD2 matches at 9 bases. V was clipped by 5 bases and J by 6 bases; unmatched bases: 9. The CDR3 is made up of 15 amino acids. Germline CDR1 and CDR2: LNHDA and SQIVND (reference sequence). In nucleotides, the CDR3 is TGTGCCAGTAGTGCCCTAGCGGGACGTGCGGATACGCAGTATTTT. This encodes CASSALAGRADTQYF.

The chain couples TRBV19 to TRBJ2-1; D not resolved. V lost 0 bases and J 7 bases, leaving 10 bases between the germline ends. This CDR3 is 14 amino acids long. Looked up from germline, CDR1 is LNHDA and CDR2 is SQIVND (reference sequence). Here the CDR3 DNA reads TGTGCCAGTAGTATAGACCCTTGGCCGAATGAGCAGTTCTTC. This encodes CASSIDPWPNEQFF.

J is TRBJ1-4 and V is TRBV9; TRBD1 matches 9 bases. Germline CDR1 SGDLS, CDR2 YYNGEE. This CDR3 comprises 16 residues. With 0 bases clipped from V and 4 bases from J, the junction kept 4 bases outside the gene matches. CDR3 DNA sequence: TGTGCCAGCAGCGTAGACCCGGGACAGGGTAATGAAAAACTGTTTTTT. Its protein product is CASSVDPGQGNEKLFF.

J is TRBJ2-1 and V is TRBV29-1; a weak D match, TRBD2 (7 bases). V shed 4 bases and J shed 7 bases, with 14 bases lying between them. Germline V gene lookup returns CDR1 SQVTM and CDR2 ANQGSEA. The CDR3 loop spans 13 amino acids. CDR3 in DNA: TGCAGCGTTGCGGGGGGCCGGCTAAATGAGCAGTTCTTC. As protein: CSVAGGRLNEQFF.

The V call is TRBV7-2, the J call TRBJ2-1, with D perhaps TRBD2 (7 bases). The CDR3 extends over 12 amino acids. The germline V and J ends were trimmed by 7 bases and 7 bases, with 11 bases remaining between them. Germline lookup yields CDR1 SGHTA and CDR2 FQGNSA. In nucleotides, the CDR3 is TGTGCCAGCACCAAGGGGGGGAATGAGCAGTTCTTC. Protein: CASTKGGNEQFF.

This clone was seen just once. The chain is built from TRBV30 and TRBJ1-4; D is ambiguous. The CDR3 runs 13 residues. Trimming stripped 3 bases from V and 5 bases from J, with 10 bases between. Germline V gene lookup returns CDR1 GTSNPN and CDR2 SVGIG (reference sequence). CDR3: CAWRKSPNEKLFF. The CDR3 DNA follows: TGTGCCTGGAGAAAATCCCCGAATGAAAAACTGTTTTTT.

This clone appeared once. V and J are TRBV5-5 and TRBJ2-2, with D perhaps TRBD2 (6 bases). Germline V CDR1 and CDR2: SGHKS, YYEKEE (reference sequence). The CDR3 is 14 residues long. V lost 0 bases, J lost 5 bases, and 8 bases lay in between. For the CDR3, the DNA is TGTGCCAGCAGCTTGGTGGCGGGGACCGGGGAGCTGTTTTTT. Translated, it gives CASSLVAGTGELFF. The variable domain in full, completed from reference TRBV5-5 and TRBJ2-2, reads DAGVTQSPTHLIKTRGQQVTLRCSPISGHKSVSWYQQVLGQGPQFIFQYYEKEERGRGNFPDRFSARQFPNYSSELNVNALLLGDSALYLCASSLVAGTGELFFGEGSRLTVL.

The rearrangement links TRBV2 to TRBJ2-7; D gene unclear. This CDR3 has 11 amino acids. Germline CDR1 SNHLY, CDR2 FYNNEI. Trimming removed 8 bases at V and 3 bases at J, with 8 bases between. CDR3 in amino acids: CASGRDYEQYF. The CDR3, as DNA: TGTGCCAGCGGGCGCGACTACGAGCAGTACTTC.

J is TRBJ2-1 and V is TRBV5-1; TRBD1 aligns across 7 bases. V shed 8 bases and J 7 bases; nucleotides not matched to a gene: 15. Germline V gene data show CDR1 as SGHRS and CDR2 as YFSETQ. CDR3 length: 15 amino acids. The CDR3 sequence: CASGSDRAVGNEQFF. As DNA, the CDR3 is TGCGCCAGTGGATCAGACAGGGCCGTGGGGAATGAGCAGTTCTTC.

The CDR3: CASSDWGVNEQFF. CDR3 bases: TGTGCCAGCAGTGACTGGGGAGTAAATGAGCAGTTCTTC. The rearrangement uses TRBV2 and TRBJ2-1; possible D gene TRBD2, 5 bases. CDR3 size: 13 residues. Germline values: CDR1 SNHLY, CDR2 FYNNEI. V lost 3 bases and J 7 bases, leaving 10 bases between the germline ends.

The rearrangement uses TRBV6-4 and TRBJ2-1; the match to TRBD2 covers 8 bases. Germline V CDR1 and CDR2: MRHNA, SNTAGT. There are 15 residues in the CDR3. Unmatched junction bases numbered 8, after V lost 10 bases and J lost 0 bases. In DNA, the CDR3 is TGTGCCACCCGACGGAGCGGGGGCTCCTACAATGAGCAGTTCTTC. Its protein is CATRRSGGSYNEQFF.

The chain carries TRBV5-1 and TRBJ1-4; D is unresolved. Germline V gene data show CDR1 as SGHRS and CDR2 as YFSETQ. This CDR3 comprises 16 residues. Trimming cost V 4 bases and J 0 bases, with 13 bases left between them. CDR3 sequence (DNA): TGCGCCAGCAGCCCTCAGGTGGGAGCAACTAATGAAAAACTGTTTTTT. Amino acids: CASSPQVGATNEKLFF.

V is TRBV30 and J is TRBJ1-1, with a possible D match to TRBD1 (5 bases). V lost 2 bases to trimming and J lost 3 bases, with 10 bases between them. Germline V CDR1 and CDR2: GTSNPN, SVGIG (reference sequence). The CDR3 contains 13 residues. The CDR3 nucleotides are TGTGCCTGGAGTAGGGGTACGGACACTGAAGCTTTCTTT. This encodes CAWSRGTDTEAFF.

The chain uses TRBV29-1 and TRBJ2-1; 9 bases are a match to TRBD2. Per the germline V gene, CDR1 is SQVTM and CDR2 is ANQGSEA. The J segment lost 4 bases and the V segment lost 6 bases, leaving 4 bases of the junction unmatched. The CDR3 totals 13 residues. CDR3 amino acids: CSVSGGPYNEQFF. CDR3 DNA sequence: TGCAGCGTAAGCGGGGGGCCATACAATGAGCAGTTCTTC.

As DNA, the CDR3 is TGTGCCAGTAGTATAGGTTACAGGGGTGAAGCTTTCTTT. This encodes CASSIGYRGEAFF. This rearrangement joins TRBV19 to TRBJ1-1, with 7 nucleotides matching TRBD1. Trimming took 1 base from V and 7 from J; bases not matched to a gene: 3. The germline V gene encodes CDR1 LNHDA and CDR2 SQIVND (reference sequence). CDR3 length: 13 residues.

Turning to this clone: This sample includes further DNA sequences coding for the same CDR3. The chain links TRBV27 to TRBJ1-1, with D perhaps TRBD1 (5 bases). Looked up from germline, CDR1 is MNHEY and CDR2 is SMNVEV (reference sequence). CDR3 length: 13 residues. Between the trimmed V and J ends, which lost 3 bases and 4 bases, there was a span of 9 bases. The CDR3 is CASSFRGSTEAFF. For the CDR3, the DNA is TGTGCCAGCAGTTTTAGGGGTAGCACTGAAGCTTTCTTT.

The chain joins TRBV7-9 to TRBJ2-3; TRBD2 matches 8 bases. The CDR3 contains 17 residues. Germline V lookup: CDR1 SEHNR, CDR2 FQNEAQ (reference sequence). Trimming took 3 bases from V and 0 from J; bases not matched to a gene: 8. In nucleotides, the CDR3 is TGTGCCAGCAGCTTTGGGAGCGGGGGCCTTAGCACAGATACGCAGTATTTT. Translating gives CASSFGSGGLSTDTQYF. The full variable domain, with the rest looked up from reference TRBV7-9 and TRBJ2-3, is DTGVSQNPRHKITKRGQNVTFRCDPISEHNRLYWYRQTLGQGPEFLTYFQNEAQLEKSRLLSDRFSAERPKGSFSTLEIQRTEQGDSAMYLCASSFGSGGLSTDTQYFGPGTRLTVL.

The chain has TRBV19 and TRBJ2-7, with 10 nucleotides matching TRBD2. The CDR3 consists of 14 residues. Germline CDR1 LNHDA, CDR2 SQIVND (reference sequence). The V gene end was trimmed by 5 bases and the J gene end by 5 bases; junction bases not matched to a gene: 6. The CDR3 region has the DNA TGTGCCAGTAGTGGAATAGCGGGAGGAAACGAGCAGTACTTC. Translated, it gives CASSGIAGGNEQYF.